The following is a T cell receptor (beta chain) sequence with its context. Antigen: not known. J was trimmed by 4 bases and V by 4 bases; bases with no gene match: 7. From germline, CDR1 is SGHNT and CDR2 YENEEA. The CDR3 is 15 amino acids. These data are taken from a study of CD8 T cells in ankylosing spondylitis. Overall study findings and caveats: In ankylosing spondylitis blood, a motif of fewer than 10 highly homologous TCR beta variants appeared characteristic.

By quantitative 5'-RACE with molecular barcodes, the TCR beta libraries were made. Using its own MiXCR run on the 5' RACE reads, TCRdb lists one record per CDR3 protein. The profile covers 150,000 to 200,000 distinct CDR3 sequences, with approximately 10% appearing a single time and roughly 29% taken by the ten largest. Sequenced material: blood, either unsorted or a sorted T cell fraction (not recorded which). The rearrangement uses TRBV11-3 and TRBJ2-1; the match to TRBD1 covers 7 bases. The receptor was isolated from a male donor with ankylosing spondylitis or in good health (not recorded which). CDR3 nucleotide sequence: TGTGCCAGCAGCTCGGGGACAGCCATTTACAATGAGCAGTTCTTC. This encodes CASSSGTAIYNEQFF.